The TCR beta chain described here comes from a study of PD-1 blockade in classical Hodgkin lymphoma. Time point defined: cycle 4 day 1 (C4D1), after six to seven weeks of nivolumab. Brentuximab vedotin exposure varied among the patients, all of whom had relapsed after autologous stem cell transplantation. Magnetic negative selection of thawed PBMCs was the method by which CD4+ T cells were purified. Generated by immunoSEQ multiplex PCR, the TCRdb table keeps only in-frame clones and is missing some. This sample yields about 18,000 clones, of which roughly 83% are seen a single time; just over 2.5% belongs to the top ten. Per the germline V gene, CDR1 is SGHDN and CDR2 is FVKESK. V lost 2 bases and J 4 bases, leaving 6 bases between the germline ends. The CDR3 contains 13 residues. This clone was found a few times.

This sample comprised CD4+ T cells from blood, obtained before the fourth cycle of nivolumab. The chain combines TRBV14 with TRBJ1-5; D gene ambiguous. This clonotype was obtained from a human donor with classical Hodgkin lymphoma. CDR3 bases: TGTGCCAGCAGCCAATCAGAGAATCAGCCCCAGCATTTT. Residues: CASSQSENQPQHF.